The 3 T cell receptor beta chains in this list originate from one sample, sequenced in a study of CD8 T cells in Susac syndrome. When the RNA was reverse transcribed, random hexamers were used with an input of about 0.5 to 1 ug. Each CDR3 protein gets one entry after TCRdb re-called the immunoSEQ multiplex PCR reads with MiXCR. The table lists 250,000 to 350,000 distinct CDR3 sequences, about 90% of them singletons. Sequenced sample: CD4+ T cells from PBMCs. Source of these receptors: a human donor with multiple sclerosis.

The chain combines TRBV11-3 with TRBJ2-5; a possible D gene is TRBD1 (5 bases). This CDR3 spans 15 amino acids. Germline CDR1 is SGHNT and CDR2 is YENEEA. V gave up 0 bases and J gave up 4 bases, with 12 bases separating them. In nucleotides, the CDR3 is TGTGCCAGCAGCTTAGAAGGCCATAGGGGAGAGACCCAGTACTTC. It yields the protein CASSLEGHRGETQYF.

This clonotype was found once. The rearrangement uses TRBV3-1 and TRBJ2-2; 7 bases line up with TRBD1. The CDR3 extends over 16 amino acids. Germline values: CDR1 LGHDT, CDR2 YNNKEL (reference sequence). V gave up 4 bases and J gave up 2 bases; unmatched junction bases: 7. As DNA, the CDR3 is TGTGCCAGCAGCCGCAGACAGGGCCCCAACACCGGGGAGCTGTTTTTT. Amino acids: CASSRRQGPNTGELFF.

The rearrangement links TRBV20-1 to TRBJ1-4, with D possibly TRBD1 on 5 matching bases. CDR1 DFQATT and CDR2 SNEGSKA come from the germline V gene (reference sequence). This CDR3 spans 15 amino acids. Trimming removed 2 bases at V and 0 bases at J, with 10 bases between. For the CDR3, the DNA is TGCAGTGCTAGACTGCCGGGGGCAACTAATGAAAAACTGTTTTTT. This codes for CSARLPGATNEKLFF.